The 10 T cell receptor beta chains below all came from one sample that was sequenced in a study of cytomegalovirus exposure and HLA in healthy donors. Libraries were prepared by immunoSEQ multiplex PCR; TCRdb keeps only in-frame clonotypes and omits some of them. Altogether roughly 90,000 clones are present, 85% being singletons, with the ten largest covering 20% to 25%. Sequencing was done on a sample of PBMCs. These receptor sequences come from a man younger than 30 in good health and CMV-seropositive.

The rearrangement joins TRBV11-3 to TRBJ2-7; TRBD1 aligns across 10 bases. This CDR3 spans 13 amino acids. V gave up 4 bases and J gave up 7 bases; unmatched junction bases: 4. From germline, CDR1 is SGHNT and CDR2 YENEEA. The CDR3 spells CASSSRTGGEQYV. For the CDR3, the DNA is TGTGCCAGCAGCTCCCGGACAGGGGGGGAGCAGTACGTC.

V is TRBV27 and J is TRBJ2-1; 7 bases agree with TRBD2. The J segment lost 4 bases and the V segment lost 7 bases, leaving 13 bases of the junction unmatched. Germline assignment: CDR1 MNHEY and CDR2 SMNVEV (reference sequence). This CDR3 region has 16 residues. Written as DNA, the CDR3 is TGTGCCAGCACCCCGGGGGGTAAGAAGATGTACAATGAGCAGTTCTTC. Encoded protein: CASTPGGKKMYNEQFF.

V usage is TRBV19 and J usage is TRBJ2-2; D unclear. Trimming cost V 5 bases and J 4 bases, with 17 bases left between them. Germline loops: CDR1 LNHDA, CDR2 SQIVND (reference sequence). The CDR3 loop spans 16 amino acids. CDR3 protein: CASSPIPSTGTGELFF. CDR3 coding DNA: TGTGCCAGTAGTCCCATTCCCTCCACGGGCACCGGGGAGCTGTTTTTT.

This sequence joins TRBV5-1 and TRBJ2-1, with 9 bases lining up with TRBD2. The CDR3 totals 15 residues. With 4 bases clipped from V and 4 bases from J, the junction kept 6 bases outside the gene matches. Germline assignment: CDR1 SGHRS and CDR2 YFSETQ. CDR3 sequence reads: CASSIVAGVYNEQFF. CDR3 coding DNA: TGCGCCAGCAGCATCGTAGCGGGAGTGTACAATGAGCAGTTCTTC.

The chain uses TRBV27 and TRBJ1-4, with a possible D match to TRBD1 (5 bases). Per the germline V gene, CDR1 is MNHEY and CDR2 is SMNVEV (reference sequence). CDR3 length: 16 residues. Trimming cost V 6 bases and J 5 bases, with 19 bases left between them. The CDR3: CASSLIPTARNEKLFF. The CDR3, as DNA: TGTGCCAGCAGCCTGATTCCGACAGCCAGGAATGAAAAACTGTTTTTT. Drawing the rest from reference TRBV27 and TRBJ1-4, the complete variable domain is EAQVTQNPRYLITVTGKKLTVTCSQNMNHEYMSWYRQDPGLGLRQIYYSMNVEVTDKGDVPEGYKVSRKEKRNFPLILESPSPNQTSLYFCASSLIPTARNEKLFFGSGTQLSVL.

This clone showed up just once. V and J are TRBV4-1 and TRBJ2-1; 13 bases line up with TRBD2. The CDR3 has 17 amino acids. Germline V lookup: CDR1 MGHRA, CDR2 YSYEKL. J lost 3 bases, V lost 3 bases, and 5 bases had no gene match. This CDR3 reads CASSQGGLAGYYNEQFF. Here the CDR3 DNA reads TGCGCCAGCAGCCAGGGGGGACTAGCGGGGTACTACAATGAGCAGTTCTTC.

This chain uses TRBV27 with TRBJ2-3; D gene ambiguous. Germline V lookup: CDR1 MNHEY, CDR2 SMNVEV (reference sequence). The V gene lost 8 bases and the J gene lost 2 bases, with 11 bases spanning the gap. The length of the CDR3 is 13 residues. The CDR3 coding sequence is TGTGCCAGCCGCGCAAGCCCCACAGATACGCAGTATTTT. This encodes CASRASPTDTQYF.

This chain links TRBV15 with TRBJ1-2, with TRBD1 matching over 8 bases. From germline, CDR1 is LNHNV and CDR2 YYDKDF (reference sequence). The CDR3 is 13 amino acids. With 5 bases clipped from V and 4 bases from J, the junction kept 3 bases outside the gene matches. CDR3 DNA: TGTGCCACCAGCGGACAGGGTAGCTATGGCTACACCTTC. Translation gives CATSGQGSYGYTF.

The count of this clone is one. The chain combines TRBV2 with TRBJ2-6, with D possibly matching TRBD2 (5 bases). The V end was cut by 6 bases, the J end by 4 bases, with 19 bases between. From germline, CDR1 is SNHLY and CDR2 FYNNEI. The CDR3 is 17 amino acids. The CDR3 loop reads CASRRPGAGDGANVLTF. The CDR3 DNA reads TGTGCCAGCAGGCGACCGGGTGCGGGTGACGGGGCCAACGTCCTGACTTTC.

This chain links TRBV6-5 with TRBJ1-1; TRBD1 is a possible D gene (5 bases). Germline V lookup: CDR1 MNHEY, CDR2 SVGAGI. V lost 2 bases to trimming and J lost 0 bases, with 13 bases between them. This CDR3 has 16 amino acids. The CDR3 nucleotides are TGTGCCAGCAGTTACCGGAAAGACAGAATGAACACTGAAGCTTTCTTT. Amino acids: CASSYRKDRMNTEAFF.